This TCR beta chain was identified in a study of vaccination effects on CD4 cells after COVID-19. Expansion with viral peptide pools was applied to antigen-specific CD4+ T cells by the ViraFEST assay prior to sequencing. At the end of approximately 10 days of culture, CD4+ T cells were isolated. Here immunoSEQ multiplex PCR was the method, and the copy in TCRdb shows in-frame clones only, minus some. The sample has some 14,000 clones, over 65% seen once; the top ten hold about 25%. Germline assignment: CDR1 MNHEY and CDR2 SVGAGI. V lost 4 bases and J 6 bases, leaving 3 bases between the germline ends. This CDR3 comprises 11 residues. Notes on this clone: Its antigen is not known.

The chain carries TRBV6-5 and TRBJ2-2; unclear D gene. The sample was CD4+ T cells from PBMCs cultured with HCoV-229E spike peptides, taken before COVID-19 vaccination. The TCR originated in a human donor who received a COVID-19 vaccine. DNA of the CDR3: TGTGCCAGCAGTTTTTCCGGGGAGCTGTTTTTT. Protein sequence: CASSFSGELFF.